Listed here are 15 T cell receptor beta chains from one sample, sequenced in a study of T-cell reconstitution after alpha-beta-depleted transplantation in children. Preparation of the TCRbeta library was carried out with unique molecular identifiers. TCRdb reprocessed the PCR reads via MiXCR and lists one record per CDR3 protein. The table records around 500,000 distinct CDR3 sequences, under 25% of them present only once. The source material was PBMCs, mostly from graft donor cells, sampled 360 days after TCRalphabeta/CD19-depleted stem cell transplant. The receptors stem from a boy in the first two years of life who had a stem cell transplant for acute myeloid leukemia, so the T cells may come from the graft donor.

This clonotype came up many times. The V and J genes are TRBV15 and TRBJ1-6; D perhaps matches TRBD1 (5 bases). Trimming shortened V by 11 bases and J by 2 bases, and 10 bases separated the two germline ends. Germline V gene data show CDR1 as LNHNV and CDR2 as YYDKDF (reference sequence). The CDR3 spans 13 residues. The CDR3 spells CASGGTYNSPLHF. For the CDR3, the DNA is TGTGCCTCTGGGGGAACCTATAATTCACCCCTCCACTTT.

This clonotype has more than one count but fewer than ten. This chain connects TRBV12-3 or TRBV12-4 to TRBJ2-5; 8 bases map to TRBD2. The CDR3 has 14 residues. The V gene end was trimmed by 3 bases and the J gene end by 5 bases; junction bases not matched to a gene: 5. CDR3 nucleotide sequence: TGTGCCAGCAGTTTCGGGGGGGGCAGGGAGACCCAGTACTTC. This codes for CASSFGGGRETQYF.

A few counts support this clonotype. This chain connects TRBV12-3 or TRBV12-4 to TRBJ2-5; D gene ambiguous. The length of the CDR3 is 11 residues. The V end was cut by 2 bases, the J end by 7 bases, with 5 bases between. DNA for the CDR3: TGTGCCAGCAGTTTATATACGACCCAGTACTTC. Encoded protein: CASSLYTTQYF.

In its sample, this clonotype was seen many times. Mismatch with germline at one junction end may stem from a read error. The chain links TRBV29-1 to TRBJ2-4, with D perhaps assigned TRBD1 or TRBD2 (5 bases each). This CDR3 has 11 residues. Germline assignment: CDR1 SQVTM and CDR2 ANQGSEA. CDR3 nucleotides: TGCAGCCCGGGGCTCAAGACAGTGTGGTTCTTC. Its protein is CSPGLKTVWFF.

The table lists this clonotype with a few counts. V and J are TRBV12-3 or TRBV12-4 and TRBJ1-2; 9 bases are shared with TRBD1. This CDR3 has 14 residues. The trim removed 5 bases at V and 8 bases at J, leaving 9 bases unmatched. The chain's CDR3 is CASSTGTGPDGYTF. The CDR3 DNA sequence: TGTGCCAGCAGTACCGGGACAGGGCCTGACGGCTACACCTTC.

In its sample, this clonotype was seen a few times. The CDR3 nucleotides are TGCAGTGCCTTAGTTAGTGGGAGCCACACTGAAGCTTTCTTT. It codes for CSALVSGSHTEAFF. V usage is TRBV20-1 and J usage is TRBJ1-1, with D unresolved. CDR3 size: 14 residues. V was shortened by 6 bases and J by 3 bases, with 17 bases between the two germline ends. Germline V gene sequence: CDR1 DFQATT, CDR2 SNEGSKA (reference sequence).

This clonotype has a count of ten or more. This chain links TRBV27 with TRBJ2-1; unclear D gene. Germline CDR1 and CDR2: MNHEY and SMNVEV (reference sequence). This CDR3 is 14 amino acids long. With 3 bases removed from V and 1 base from J, the gap between germline ends came to 7 bases. The CDR3 loop is CASSFLGSYNEQFF. CDR3 in DNA: TGTGCCAGCAGTTTTCTGGGGTCCTACAATGAGCAGTTCTTC.

This clonotype was seen a handful of times. The chain has TRBV12-3 or TRBV12-4 and TRBJ2-7; D is perhaps TRBD1 or TRBD2 (5 bases each). This CDR3 contains 12 residues. V lost 6 bases and J lost 2, with 8 bases in between. CDR3 protein: CASRGETYEQYF. CDR3 DNA sequence: TGTGCCAGCAGAGGGGAGACCTACGAGCAGTACTTC.

This clonotype was recorded many times. The V gene is TRBV12-3 or TRBV12-4, the J gene TRBJ2-3, with 10 bases aligning to TRBD1. V lost 3 bases, J lost 2 bases, and 5 bases stayed unmatched. The CDR3 has 16 amino acids. The CDR3, as DNA: TGTGCCAGCAGTTTGGGACAGGGGACATACACAGATACGCAGTATTTT. Amino acid sequence: CASSLGQGTYTDTQYF.

This clonotype showed up many times. The CDR3 sequence is CSARGAATYNSPLHF. In DNA, the CDR3 is TGCAGTGCTAGAGGGGCAGCAACCTATAATTCACCCCTCCACTTT. This chain joins TRBV20-1 and TRBJ1-6; D ambiguous. Germline V gives CDR1 DFQATT, CDR2 SNEGSKA (reference sequence). V lost 1 base to trimming and J lost 2 bases, with 9 bases between them. The CDR3 runs 15 residues.

This clonotype was detected only a few times. V and J are TRBV20-1 and TRBJ1-5; 7 bases align to TRBD1. This CDR3 contains 16 residues. J was trimmed by 6 bases and V by 5 bases; bases with no gene match: 16. Germline lookup yields CDR1 DFQATT and CDR2 SNEGSKA (reference sequence). CDR3 loop: CSADRLTGVVGQPQHF. The CDR3 DNA sequence: TGCAGTGCTGACCGCCTTACAGGGGTTGTGGGTCAGCCCCAGCATTTT.

The rearrangement joins TRBV28 to TRBJ2-5; 9 bases line up with TRBD1. This CDR3 comprises 15 residues. Looked up from germline, CDR1 is MDHEN and CDR2 is SYDVKM. After removal of 2 bases from V and 5 bases from J, the junction contained 6 bases not matched to a gene. The CDR3 DNA reads as TGTGCCAGCAGTTTACCACAGGGGGCGGGCGAGACCCAGTACTTC. The encoded protein is CASSLPQGAGETQYF.

This clonotype was observed at least ten times. The gene calls are TRBV6-5 and TRBJ2-1; tentatively, D is TRBD2 (6 bases). The CDR3 loop spans 16 amino acids. Trimming stripped 2 bases from V and 4 bases from J, with 15 bases between. CDR1 and CDR2 (germline): MNHEY, SVGAGI. In DNA, the CDR3 is TGTGCCAGCAGTTACAGGACTATTCCAGCATACAATGAGCAGTTCTTC. It codes for CASSYRTIPAYNEQFF.

At least ten counts were recorded for this clonotype. J is TRBJ2-1 and V is TRBV4-1; possibly TRBD2 for D (5 bases). The V gene's germline CDR1 is MGHRA and CDR2 YSYEKL. The CDR3 runs to 14 residues. The V end was cut by 5 bases, the J end by 5 bases, with 13 bases between. The CDR3 coding sequence is TGCGCCAGCAGCTTTATTGACTACGACAATGAGCAGTTCTTC. It translates to CASSFIDYDNEQFF.

Many counts were recorded for this clonotype. The chain recombines TRBV29-1 with TRBJ1-5; D is uncertain. V lost 4 bases and J 1 base, leaving 8 bases between the germline ends. The germline gives CDR1 SQVTM, CDR2 ANQGSEA. The CDR3 loop spans 13 amino acids. This chain's CDR3 is CSVVRGSNQPQHF. The CDR3 nucleotides are TGCAGCGTTGTTCGAGGAAGCAATCAGCCCCAGCATTTT.